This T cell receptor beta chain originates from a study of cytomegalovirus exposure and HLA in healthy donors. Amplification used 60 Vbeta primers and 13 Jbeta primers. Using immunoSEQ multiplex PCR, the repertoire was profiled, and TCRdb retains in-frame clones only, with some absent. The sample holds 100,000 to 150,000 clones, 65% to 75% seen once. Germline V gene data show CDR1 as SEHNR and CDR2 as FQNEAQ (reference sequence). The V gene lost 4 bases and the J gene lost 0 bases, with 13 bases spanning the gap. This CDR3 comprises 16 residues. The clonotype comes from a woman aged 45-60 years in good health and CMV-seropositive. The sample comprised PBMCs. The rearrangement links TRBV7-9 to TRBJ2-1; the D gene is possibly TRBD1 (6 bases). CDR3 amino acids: CASSSRGGLSYNEQFF. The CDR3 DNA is TGTGCCAGCAGCTCCCGAGGGGGTCTCTCCTACAATGAGCAGTTCTTC.